The rows below give T cell receptor beta chains drawn from one sample of a study of graft-versus-host responses after intestinal transplantation. The assay was immunoSEQ multiplex PCR, and TCRdb's table has in-frame clones only and misses some. The profile shows 15,000 to 20,000 clones, roughly a third of them singletons. The sequences come from alloreactive CD4+ T cells from a mixed lymphocyte reaction culture, collected before transplantation. These receptors were collected from a human patient who was an organ donor for intestinal transplantation. Both conserved end residues are part of each CDR3. A D gene is named only where the DNA matches it firmly. Clone size is stated in some rows and not others, as once, few, many or a class when expanded.

j_gene: TRBJ1-1; d_gene: -; abundance: -; v_gene: TRBV6-1; CDR3nt: TGTGCCAGCAGCCCGAAGGGACCTCCCTTTACGGCTTTCTTT; CDR3aa: CASSPKGPPFTAFF
j_gene: TRBJ2-1; d_gene: TRBD2; abundance: few; v_gene: TRBV18; CDR3nt: TGTGCCAGCTCACCACCAAGGGCGGGAGCGTTACTCCATGAGCAGTTCTTC; CDR3aa: CASSPPRAGALLHEQFF
j_gene: TRBJ2-1; d_gene: -; abundance: few; v_gene: TRBV27; CDR3nt: TGTGCCGCCCGGGACTCCACCTACAATGAGCAGTTCTTC; CDR3aa: CAARDSTYNEQFF
j_gene: TRBJ1-3; d_gene: -; abundance: few; v_gene: TRBV30; CDR3nt: TGTGCCTGGAGTCGATCTGGAAACACCATATATTTT; CDR3aa: CAWSRSGNTIYF
j_gene: TRBJ2-2; d_gene: TRBD2; abundance: -; v_gene: TRBV5-1; CDR3nt: TGCGCCAGCAGCCCCGGGGGGGTCACCGGGGAGCTGTTTTTT; CDR3aa: CASSPGGVTGELFF
j_gene: TRBJ2-1; d_gene: -; abundance: medium-sized; v_gene: TRBV6-6; CDR3nt: TGTGCCAGCAGTTACTCAGTCCCGGGACTTTACAATGAGCAGTTCTTC; CDR3aa: CASSYSVPGLYNEQFF
j_gene: TRBJ2-1; d_gene: -; abundance: -; v_gene: TRBV7-9; CDR3nt: TGTGCCAGCAGCAACTACGAGCGGGAGCAGTTCTTC; CDR3aa: CASSNYEREQFF
j_gene: TRBJ1-5; d_gene: TRBD1; abundance: few; v_gene: TRBV6-1; CDR3nt: TGTGCCAGCAGTTCCCAGGGGGGCAATCAGCCCCAGCATTTT; CDR3aa: CASSSQGGNQPQHF
j_gene: TRBJ2-7; d_gene: -; abundance: -; v_gene: TRBV25-1; CDR3nt: TGTGCCAGCACCAGCCGGGACGGCTACGAGCAGTACTTC; CDR3aa: CASTSRDGYEQYF
j_gene: TRBJ2-5; d_gene: -; abundance: -; v_gene: TRBV7-2; CDR3nt: TGTGCCAGCAGCCGGGGGGAGACCCAGTACTTC; CDR3aa: CASSRGETQYF
j_gene: TRBJ2-7; d_gene: -; abundance: -; v_gene: TRBV28; CDR3nt: TGTGCCGGTCCCTTGGAGAAGGGTGGTGAGTACGAGCAGTACTTC; CDR3aa: CAGPLEKGGEYEQYF
j_gene: TRBJ1-1; d_gene: -; abundance: few; v_gene: TRBV4-1; CDR3nt: TGCGCCAGCAGCCAAGATCCGGGGGCTTGGACTGAAGCTTTCTTT; CDR3aa: CASSQDPGAWTEAFF
j_gene: TRBJ1-5; d_gene: TRBD1; abundance: -; v_gene: TRBV19; CDR3nt: TGTGCCAGTAGTATCGCGGAGGGGGCTCAGCCCCAGCATTTT; CDR3aa: CASSIAEGAQPQHF
j_gene: TRBJ2-7; d_gene: -; abundance: -; v_gene: TRBV7-2; CDR3nt: TGTGCCAGCAGCCTCAGATTTGAATACGAGCAGTACTTC; CDR3aa: CASSLRFEYEQYF
j_gene: TRBJ2-7; d_gene: TRBD2; abundance: -; v_gene: TRBV7-2; CDR3nt: TGTGCCAGCAGCTTGATCGGGAGGGTGGGCGAGCAGTACTTC; CDR3aa: CASSLIGRVGEQYF
j_gene: TRBJ2-5; d_gene: -; abundance: -; v_gene: TRBV6-5; CDR3nt: TGTGCCAGCAGTTACTCGGAGACCCAGTACTTC; CDR3aa: CASSYSETQYF
j_gene: TRBJ1-2; d_gene: -; abundance: -; v_gene: TRBV5-1; CDR3nt: TGCGCCAGCAGCGGAACCGGGACGGACTATGGCTACACCTTC; CDR3aa: CASSGTGTDYGYTF
j_gene: TRBJ2-1; d_gene: -; abundance: few; v_gene: TRBV6-6; CDR3nt: TGTGCCAGCAAAGGGGGATTGAATGAGCAGTTCTTC; CDR3aa: CASKGGLNEQFF
j_gene: TRBJ1-1; d_gene: -; abundance: medium-sized; v_gene: TRBV20-1; CDR3nt: TGCAGTTGTAGGTGGGCCTCTGAAGCTTTCTTT; CDR3aa: CSCRWASEAFF
j_gene: TRBJ2-5; d_gene: -; abundance: few; v_gene: TRBV7-6; CDR3nt: TGTGCCAGCAGCCTAGCCGCAGAGACCCAGTACTTC; CDR3aa: CASSLAAETQYF
j_gene: TRBJ1-6; d_gene: TRBD1; abundance: -; v_gene: TRBV2; CDR3nt: TGTGCCAGCAGCATCAATCCGGGACAGGGAACTTCACCCCTCCACTTT; CDR3aa: CASSINPGQGTSPLHF
j_gene: TRBJ1-3; d_gene: -; abundance: -; v_gene: TRBV28; CDR3nt: TGTGCCAGCACCCCAACAGGGACTGGAAACACCATATATTTT; CDR3aa: CASTPTGTGNTIYF
j_gene: TRBJ2-3; d_gene: -; abundance: few; v_gene: TRBV10-3; CDR3nt: TGTGCCATCAGTGCCACTGGAGAGGATACGCAGTATTTT; CDR3aa: CAISATGEDTQYF
j_gene: TRBJ1-1; d_gene: -; abundance: -; v_gene: TRBV19; CDR3nt: TGTGCCAGTAGCAGCAGCTCCACCCCAGGGATTGAAGCTTTCTTT; CDR3aa: CASSSSSTPGIEAFF
j_gene: TRBJ1-1; d_gene: -; abundance: -; v_gene: TRBV5-1; CDR3nt: TGCGCCAGCAGCTCCACCCTTGGTCTTATTGAAGCTTTCTTT; CDR3aa: CASSSTLGLIEAFF
j_gene: TRBJ1-2; d_gene: TRBD1; abundance: -; v_gene: TRBV15; CDR3nt: TGTGCCACCAGCCAAGGGAGGACAGGGATAAATGGCTACACCTTC; CDR3aa: CATSQGRTGINGYTF
j_gene: TRBJ2-7; d_gene: -; abundance: -; v_gene: TRBV7-2; CDR3nt: TGTGCCAGCAGCGTAAGCAGGGGAGGCTACGAGCAGTACTTC; CDR3aa: CASSVSRGGYEQYF
j_gene: TRBJ2-2; d_gene: -; abundance: -; v_gene: TRBV2; CDR3nt: TGTGCCAGCAAGACAGCGAACACCGGGGAGCTGTTTTTT; CDR3aa: CASKTANTGELFF
j_gene: TRBJ2-7; d_gene: -; abundance: -; v_gene: TRBV4-2; CDR3nt: TGTGCCAGCAGCCAAGAAGGCGGCCCCCACGAGCAGTACTTC; CDR3aa: CASSQEGGPHEQYF
j_gene: TRBJ2-7; d_gene: TRBD2; abundance: -; v_gene: TRBV7-6; CDR3nt: TGTGCCAGCAGCTTAGTTCCGGGACTAGCGGGAGGGGCGGCCTACGAGCAGTACTTC; CDR3aa: CASSLVPGLAGGAAYEQYF
j_gene: TRBJ1-1; d_gene: -; abundance: few; v_gene: TRBV6-6; CDR3nt: TGTGCCAGCAGTTGGGGGTACACTGAAGCTTTCTTT; CDR3aa: CASSWGYTEAFF
j_gene: TRBJ2-7; d_gene: -; abundance: medium-sized; v_gene: TRBV28; CDR3nt: TGTGCCAGCAGCAGTACCGGCGCCCTCTCGTTAGAGCAGTACTTC; CDR3aa: CASSSTGALSLEQYF
j_gene: TRBJ2-5; d_gene: -; abundance: -; v_gene: TRBV2; CDR3nt: TGTGCCAGCAGTGCACAGGGAGAGACCCAGTACTTC; CDR3aa: CASSAQGETQYF
j_gene: TRBJ2-7; d_gene: -; abundance: -; v_gene: TRBV21-1; CDR3nt: TGTGCCGGACTAAAAAAGCCGGGAGAGGGGTACGAGCAGTACTTC; CDR3aa: CAGLKKPGEGYEQYF
j_gene: TRBJ1-2; d_gene: -; abundance: -; v_gene: TRBV5-6; CDR3nt: TGTGCCAGCAGCTTGGCAGACTATGGCTACACCTTC; CDR3aa: CASSLADYGYTF
j_gene: TRBJ1-3; d_gene: -; abundance: few; v_gene: TRBV2; CDR3nt: TGTGCCAGCAGCCCCCCCCACAGCTCTGGAAACACCATATATTTT; CDR3aa: CASSPPHSSGNTIYF
j_gene: TRBJ2-1; d_gene: TRBD2; abundance: -; v_gene: TRBV4-2; CDR3nt: TGTGCCAGCAGCCTCCTAGGAGGGGAGGGGTTGTTGCGGTTCTTC; CDR3aa: CASSLLGGEGLLRFF
j_gene: TRBJ2-7; d_gene: -; abundance: few; v_gene: TRBV6-1; CDR3nt: TGTGCCAGCAAGAACAGGTGGAGCTCCTACGAGCAGTACTTC; CDR3aa: CASKNRWSSYEQYF
j_gene: TRBJ2-4; d_gene: -; abundance: medium-sized; v_gene: TRBV21-1; CDR3nt: TGTGCCAGCAGCAAAGGGAGTCTAGCCAAAAACATTCAGTACTTC; CDR3aa: CASSKGSLAKNIQYF
j_gene: TRBJ2-3; d_gene: -; abundance: -; v_gene: TRBV7-9; CDR3nt: TGTGCCAGCAGCGAAGGAGAGGATACGCAGTATTTT; CDR3aa: CASSEGEDTQYF
j_gene: TRBJ1-2; d_gene: -; abundance: -; v_gene: TRBV18; CDR3nt: TGTGCCAGCTCACCTACAGGAATTGGCTACACCTTC; CDR3aa: CASSPTGIGYTF
j_gene: TRBJ2-2; d_gene: -; abundance: -; v_gene: TRBV2; CDR3nt: TGTGCCAGCAGTGATGTCGGGAGCGCGAACACCGGGGAGCTGTTTTTT; CDR3aa: CASSDVGSANTGELFF
j_gene: TRBJ1-2; d_gene: -; abundance: -; v_gene: TRBV18; CDR3nt: TGTGCCAGCTCACCAGAAGGGCATGGCTATGGCTACACCTTC; CDR3aa: CASSPEGHGYGYTF
j_gene: TRBJ2-2; d_gene: -; abundance: -; v_gene: TRBV2; CDR3nt: TGTGCCAGCAGCGAGTTTCGTAGCGGGAACACCGGGGAGCTGTTTTTT; CDR3aa: CASSEFRSGNTGELFF
j_gene: TRBJ2-1; d_gene: -; abundance: -; v_gene: TRBV4-1; CDR3nt: TGCGCCAGCAGCCAAGATAGAGGGGGAGGCAATGAGCAGTTCTTC; CDR3aa: CASSQDRGGGNEQFF
j_gene: TRBJ2-7; d_gene: -; abundance: medium-sized; v_gene: TRBV5-1; CDR3nt: TGCGCCAGCAGCTCGCAGACCGGGGCCTACGAGCAGTACTTC; CDR3aa: CASSSQTGAYEQYF
j_gene: TRBJ2-7; d_gene: TRBD2; abundance: -; v_gene: TRBV9; CDR3nt: TGTGCCAGCAGCGTAGACTCGCGGGAGACCGAGCAGTACTTC; CDR3aa: CASSVDSRETEQYF
j_gene: TRBJ1-2; d_gene: -; abundance: -; v_gene: TRBV13; CDR3nt: TGTGCCAGCAGCTTAGGGCGGCGGCACTATGGCTACACCTTC; CDR3aa: CASSLGRRHYGYTF
j_gene: TRBJ2-2; d_gene: TRBD2; abundance: -; v_gene: TRBV28; CDR3nt: TGTGCCAGCAGAGAACCGGGACTAGGATCTATCGGGGAGCTGTTTTTT; CDR3aa: CASREPGLGSIGELFF
j_gene: TRBJ1-4; d_gene: -; abundance: -; v_gene: TRBV11-2; CDR3nt: TGTGCCAGCAGCAAAATCGGAAGGACGGGGGAAAAACTGTTTTTT; CDR3aa: CASSKIGRTGEKLFF
j_gene: TRBJ2-1; d_gene: -; abundance: medium-sized; v_gene: TRBV7-2; CDR3nt: TGTGCCAGCAGCCCACAAGTCCCCCTGGGGTACTACAATGAGCAGTTCTTC; CDR3aa: CASSPQVPLGYYNEQFF
j_gene: TRBJ2-7; d_gene: -; abundance: -; v_gene: TRBV2; CDR3nt: TGTGCCAGCATCTCACAGGAGACCTACGAGCAGTACTTC; CDR3aa: CASISQETYEQYF
j_gene: TRBJ2-3; d_gene: -; abundance: few; v_gene: TRBV29-1; CDR3nt: TGCAGCGTTCTGAGGATCACAGATACGCAGTATTTT; CDR3aa: CSVLRITDTQYF
j_gene: TRBJ1-2; d_gene: TRBD1; abundance: -; v_gene: TRBV7-2; CDR3nt: TGTGCCAGCAGCCCTGGGACAGCTAACTATGGCTACACCTTC; CDR3aa: CASSPGTANYGYTF
j_gene: TRBJ2-5; d_gene: TRBD1; abundance: -; v_gene: TRBV7-2; CDR3nt: TGTGCCAGCAGCCGACAGGGTGGTGAGACCCAGTACTTC; CDR3aa: CASSRQGGETQYF
j_gene: TRBJ2-5; d_gene: -; abundance: few; v_gene: TRBV19; CDR3nt: TGTGCCAGTAGTCCCCGAGCCTGGGGAGAGACCCAGTACTTC; CDR3aa: CASSPRAWGETQYF
j_gene: TRBJ1-2; d_gene: -; abundance: few; v_gene: TRBV7-9; CDR3nt: TGTGCCAGCAGCTTAGCGGAGCTGAGCTCCTATAGCTACACCTTC; CDR3aa: CASSLAELSSYSYTF